What follows is one T cell receptor (beta chain) and its context. Germline V gene data show CDR1 as LNHDA and CDR2 as SQIVND (reference sequence). The CDR3 extends over 17 amino acids. V was shortened by 3 bases and J by 2 bases, with 14 bases between the two germline ends. These data belong to a study of shared T cell receptors in the human thymus. This table comes from immunoSEQ multiplex PCR, and its TCRdb copy is limited to in-frame clones, with some not included. The table lists about 660,000 clones, roughly 90% of them singletons. Another study also made use of these data, one on human thymus T cells.

This receptor was identified in a boy in the first two years of life with a congenital heart defect. The sequenced sample was thymocytes. This chain joins TRBV19 and TRBJ2-6; TRBD2 is a possible D gene (5 bases). The CDR3 region is CASSMEPGDTGANVLTF. CDR3 sequence (DNA): TGTGCCAGTAGTATGGAACCCGGGGATACTGGGGCCAACGTCCTGACTTTC.